The 12 T cell receptor beta chains listed next were all sequenced from one sample in a study of blood T cell repertoires in COVID-19 (dated by TCRdb to 2019 to 2021). Library preparation was by the immunoSEQ multiplex PCR assay. TCRdb carries this immuneACCESS record with in-frame sequences only. Its versions omit some clonotypes, under half of them owing to an unresolved V gene in the studies checked, with the rest unexplained. Here the sample has 300,000 or so clones; roughly 87% occur a single time. Approximately 5% of the sample is held by the ten biggest clonotypes. Sequencing was done on a sample of PBMCs or T cells enriched from blood (not recorded which). Receptors were obtained from a woman in her 30s who had recovered from COVID-19.

J is TRBJ1-1 and V is TRBV5-6; possibly TRBD1 for D (6 bases). The CDR3 has 14 residues. Per germline, CDR1 SGHDT and CDR2 YYEEEE. V was shortened by 4 bases and J by 4 bases, with 14 bases between the two germline ends. DNA for the CDR3: TGTGCCAGCAGCCAATTAACAGGGTTCACTGAAGCTTTCTTT. This translates into CASSQLTGFTEAFF.

This rearrangement joins TRBV6-5 to TRBJ1-4, with TRBD1 matching over 9 bases. Germline V CDR1 and CDR2: MNHEY, SVGAGI. V gave up 6 bases and J gave up 7 bases; unmatched junction bases: 6. The CDR3 has 14 amino acids. CDR3 residues: CASSRTGVGEKLFF. The CDR3 nucleotides are TGTGCCAGCAGCAGGACAGGGGTTGGTGAAAAACTGTTTTTT.

This clone was counted a single time. V gene TRBV5-1 combines with J gene TRBJ1-1; possibly TRBD1 for D (5 bases). The CDR3 extends over 15 amino acids. V dropped 4 bases and J dropped 1 base, with 14 bases sitting between them. In germline, CDR1 is SGHRS, CDR2 YFSETQ. The CDR3 reads CASSLTRDGNTEAFF. In DNA, the CDR3 is TGCGCCAGCAGCCTTACGCGGGACGGGAACACTGAAGCTTTCTTT.

The V call is TRBV27, the J call TRBJ2-3; D is possibly TRBD1 (5 bases). Per the germline V gene, CDR1 is MNHEY and CDR2 is SMNVEV (reference sequence). This CDR3 has 14 amino acids. Trimming shortened V by 2 bases and J by 8 bases, and 14 bases separated the two germline ends. The CDR3 nucleotides read TGTGCCAGCAGTTTAGGCAAGGGCCAGGGTACGCAGTATTTT. This encodes CASSLGKGQGTQYF.

The chain couples TRBV27 to TRBJ2-7; 7 bases fit TRBD1. CDR3 length: 12 amino acids. The ends lost 7 bases at V and 6 bases at J; junction bases unmatched: 6. The germline V gene encodes CDR1 MNHEY and CDR2 SMNVEV (reference sequence). As DNA, the CDR3 is TGTGCCAGCATCTTCAGGGGGAGCGAGCAGTACTTC. Its translation is CASIFRGSEQYF.

CDR3 sequence: CASSPRTGGARGYTF. CDR3 nucleotides: TGTGCCAGCAGCCCCCGGACAGGGGGCGCCCGTGGCTACACCTTC. V is TRBV5-8 and J is TRBJ1-2, with 11 positions matching TRBD1. The CDR3 loop spans 15 amino acids. Unmatched junction bases numbered 9, after V lost 4 bases and J lost 7 bases. The germline gives CDR1 SGHTS, CDR2 YDEGEE.

The genes are TRBV19 and TRBJ1-1, with unresolved D. V lost 9 bases and J 4 bases, leaving 15 bases between the germline ends. Germline-derived CDR1 and CDR2 are LNHDA and SQIVND (reference sequence). The CDR3 is made up of 13 amino acids. The CDR3 protein is CASLSLSGTEAFF. The DNA of the CDR3 is TGTGCCAGCCTTTCCTTGAGTGGCACTGAAGCTTTCTTT.

There are a few counts of this clone. The J gene is TRBJ1-5, the V gene TRBV5-6; the D is unclear. Germline loops: CDR1 SGHDT, CDR2 YYEEEE. The CDR3 loop spans 16 amino acids. The germline V and J ends were trimmed by 1 base and 0 bases, with 11 bases remaining between them. CDR3 residues: CASSLNTVSSNQPQHF. CDR3 nucleotide sequence: TGTGCCAGCAGCTTGAATACAGTCAGTAGCAATCAGCCCCAGCATTTT. Full variable domain (remainder filled in from reference TRBV5-6 and TRBJ1-5): DAGVTQSPTHLIKTRGQQVTLRCSPKSGHDTVSWYQQALGQGPQFIFQYYEEEERQRGNFPDRFSGHQFPNYSSELNVNALLLGDSALYLCASSLNTVSSNQPQHFGDGTRLSIL.

The chain has TRBV6-4 and TRBJ2-2, with 14 bases that match TRBD2. Unmatched junction bases numbered 2, after V lost 8 bases and J lost 6 bases. The CDR3 totals 14 residues. Per germline, CDR1 MRHNA and CDR2 SNTAGT. For the CDR3, the DNA is TGTGCCAGCGAGGGACTAGCGGGGGCCGGGGAGCTGTTTTTT. Translating gives CASEGLAGAGELFF.

The chain recombines TRBV12-3 or TRBV12-4 with TRBJ2-5; TRBD2 matches 8 bases. The V and J ends lost 6 bases and 9 bases, in that order; junction bases with no gene match: 3. The CDR3 has 11 residues. The CDR3: CASRAGGAQYF. CDR3 nucleotide sequence: TGTGCCAGCAGGGCCGGGGGGGCCCAGTACTTC.

The gene calls are TRBV14 and TRBJ2-5; tentatively, D is TRBD1 (5 bases). This CDR3 region has 15 residues. Between the trimmed V and J ends, which lost 4 bases and 5 bases, there was a span of 17 bases. The V gene's germline CDR1 is SGHDN and CDR2 FVKESK. The CDR3 region is CASSPRTSSRETQYF. The DNA of the CDR3 is TGTGCCAGCAGCCCGAGGACATCCTCGAGGGAGACCCAGTACTTC.

V and J are TRBV5-5 and TRBJ2-1; possibly TRBD1 for D (6 bases). The CDR3 runs 17 residues. CDR1 is SGHKS and CDR2 is YYEKEE in the germline V gene (reference sequence). The ends were cut back, 5 bases at V and 0 bases at J, with 18 bases in the middle. CDR3 in DNA: TGTGCCAGCAGAGGGGGTGGCGAGTTTACCTCCTACAATGAGCAGTTCTTC. It specifies CASRGGGEFTSYNEQFF.